The sequence of this T cell receptor beta chain was determined in a study of T-cell reconstitution after alpha-beta-depleted transplantation in children. General observations from the study: At the one-year point after transplant, T-cell counts and TCRbeta diversity were found to come mostly from T cells that had been newly produced. At around two months after transplant, the alpha-beta T cells were reportedly derived from several hundred expanded clones that came from non-depleted graft cells. For some patients, TCRbeta diversity was high at day 60 because of recipient T cells and thymic progenitors that survived.

The CDR3 length is 18 residues. CDR1 and CDR2 (germline): LNHDA, SQIVND (reference sequence). The V gene lost 10 bases and the J gene lost 2 bases, with 27 bases spanning the gap. As concerns this clonotype: What it binds is unknown.

Unique molecular identifiers were incorporated when the TCRbeta library was constructed. TCRdb independently ran MiXCR on the PCR reads; one entry per CDR3 protein. Of 240,000 or so distinct CDR3 sequences in the sample, around 7.5% were seen once. This sequence originates from a male patient between 10 and 17 years old who had a stem cell transplant for acute lymphoblastic leukemia, so the T cells may come from the graft donor. Sequenced here: PBMCs, mostly from graft donor cells, sampled 180 days after TCRalphabeta/CD19-depleted stem cell transplant. The genes are TRBV19 and TRBJ2-1; the D call may be TRBD1 or TRBD2 (5 bases each). The CDR3 region is CATNPRVKQGTAYNEQFF. The CDR3 nucleotides are TGTGCCACTAACCCCAGAGTGAAGCAAGGGACCGCCTACAATGAGCAGTTCTTC.